The 24 T cell receptor beta chains below all came from one sample that was sequenced in a study of PD-1 and CTLA-4 blockade in melanoma. Generated by immunoSEQ multiplex PCR, the TCRdb table keeps only in-frame clones and is missing some. The sample includes about 31,000 clones, more than 85% of them seen just once. Sequencing was performed on CD8+ T cells from peripheral blood, taken from a patient given anti-PD-1 treatment. These receptors all come from a human donor with melanoma.

This clone was observed a single time. The gene calls are TRBV12-3 or TRBV12-4 and TRBJ1-1; the D gene is possibly TRBD1 (5 bases). The CDR3 has 13 residues. The V end was cut by 10 bases, the J end by 4 bases, with 16 bases between. The DNA of the CDR3 is TGTGCCAACCAACAGGATGGGGGCACTGAAGCTTTCTTT. Its protein product is CANQQDGGTEAFF.

The chain joins TRBV6-6 to TRBJ2-1; D ambiguous. The CDR3 has 14 amino acids. The V gene lost 1 base and the J gene lost 7 bases, with 11 bases spanning the gap. Germline V gives CDR1 MNHNY, CDR2 SVGAGI (reference sequence). DNA of the CDR3: TGTGCCAGCAGTTACTGGCTCGCTCCTAATGAGCAGTTCTTC. Translating it yields CASSYWLAPNEQFF.

The V and J genes are TRBV9 and TRBJ1-4; D remains ambiguous. Trimming pared 4 bases from V and 0 bases from J, leaving 16 bases between. The CDR3 sequence is 17 residues long. Per germline, CDR1 SGDLS and CDR2 YYNGEE. The CDR3 DNA is TGTGCCAGCAGCACGAGTGGACTGACTTCAACTAATGAAAAACTGTTTTTT. It is translated as CASSTSGLTSTNEKLFF.

This chain uses TRBV28 with TRBJ1-5; D remains unclear. Trimming stripped 4 bases from V and 5 bases from J, with 9 bases between. This CDR3 has 13 amino acids. Germline values: CDR1 MDHEN, CDR2 SYDVKM. CDR3 nucleotide sequence: TGTGCCAGCAGTTACCCCGGCCATCAGCCCCAGCATTTT. This encodes CASSYPGHQPQHF. Full variable domain (rest looked up from reference TRBV28 and TRBJ1-5): DVKVTQSSRYLVKRTGEKVFLECVQDMDHENMFWYRQDPGLGLRLIYFSYDVKMKEKGDIPEGYSVSREKKERFSLILESASTNQTSMYLCASSYPGHQPQHFGDGTRLSIL.

V usage is TRBV7-9 and J usage is TRBJ1-1; D ambiguous. This CDR3 has 14 amino acids. The germline gives CDR1 SEHNR, CDR2 FQNEAQ (reference sequence). Trimming shortened V by 5 bases and J by 4 bases, and 14 bases separated the two germline ends. The CDR3 nucleotides read TGTGCCAGCAGCCCGCACGAGTCCAGCACTGAAGCTTTCTTT. It encodes CASSPHESSTEAFF. The whole variable domain, filled in from reference TRBV7-9 and TRBJ1-1, reads DTGVSQNPRHKITKRGQNVTFRCDPISEHNRLYWYRQTLGQGPEFLTYFQNEAQLEKSRLLSDRFSAERPKGSFSTLEIQRTEQGDSAMYLCASSPHESSTEAFFGQGTRLTVV.

V gene TRBV30 combines with J gene TRBJ2-3, with 12 nucleotides matching TRBD2. Germline CDR1 GTSNPN, CDR2 SVGIG (reference sequence). Unmatched junction bases numbered 1, after V lost 0 bases and J lost 3 bases. This CDR3 is 15 amino acids long. Here the CDR3 reads CAWSVLAGGTDTQYF. In DNA form, the CDR3 reads TGTGCCTGGAGTGTACTAGCGGGAGGTACAGATACGCAGTATTTT.

The chain combines TRBV7-9 with TRBJ1-2; 7 bases are shared with TRBD1. Germline values: CDR1 SEHNR, CDR2 FQNEAQ (reference sequence). The CDR3 contains 12 residues. V dropped 5 bases and J dropped 8; count of bases not matched to a gene: 5. In DNA, the CDR3 is TGTGCCAGCAGCAGACAGGGAGGAGGCTACACCTTC. This sequence encodes CASSRQGGGYTF.

The chain uses TRBV30 and TRBJ2-1; no clear D. Per the germline V gene, CDR1 is GTSNPN and CDR2 is SVGIG (reference sequence). V gave up 4 bases and J gave up 8 bases, with 6 bases separating them. The CDR3 runs 10 residues. The CDR3 bases are TGTGCCTGGATGGTCGATGAGCAGTTCTTC. Protein product: CAWMVDEQFF.

In its sample, this clone was seen once. The genes are TRBV6-5 and TRBJ2-7, with D perhaps matching TRBD2 (6 bases). Per germline, CDR1 MNHEY and CDR2 SVGAGI. The CDR3 extends over 14 amino acids. Trimming left V 0 bases short and J 0 bases short, with 6 bases between. This CDR3 is CASSYSGGSYEQYF. Written as DNA, the CDR3 is TGTGCCAGCAGTTACTCGGGAGGCTCCTACGAGCAGTACTTC.

The V call is TRBV13, the J call TRBJ2-1; the D call may be TRBD1 or TRBD2 (6 bases each). Per the germline V gene, CDR1 is PRHDT and CDR2 is FYEKMQ (reference sequence). The V end lost 5 bases, the J end lost 5 bases, and 16 bases lay between the germline ends. The CDR3 length is 15 residues. The CDR3 DNA reads as TGTGCCAGCAGCCCATGGGGGGCTAGCAACAATGAGCAGTTCTTC. It translates to CASSPWGASNNEQFF.

The V gene is TRBV12-3 or TRBV12-4, the J gene TRBJ2-3; D uncertain. Trimming removed 1 base from V and 3 bases from J, with 2 bases in between. The CDR3 runs 12 residues. CDR3 sequence: CASSLGTDTQYF. The DNA for the CDR3 is TGTGCCAGCAGTTTAGGTACAGATACGCAGTATTTT.

V is TRBV14 and J is TRBJ1-1; possible D gene TRBD1, 6 bases. The germline V gene encodes CDR1 SGHDN and CDR2 FVKESK. The length of the CDR3 is 14 residues. The V end lost 5 bases, the J end lost 10 bases, and 20 bases lay between the germline ends. CDR3 in amino acids: CASSFQGLGGRAFF. CDR3 coding DNA: TGTGCCAGCAGCTTTCAGGGGTTGGGGGGAAGAGCTTTCTTT.

The J gene is TRBJ2-5, the V gene TRBV5-5; D not certain. Germline assignment: CDR1 SGHKS and CDR2 YYEKEE (reference sequence). V was cut by 1 base and J by 3 bases, with 7 bases left in between. This CDR3 is 13 amino acids long. CDR3 nucleotide sequence: TGTGCCAGCAGCTTGTGGGTAGAAGAGACCCAGTACTTC. This translates into CASSLWVEETQYF. Variable domain in full (rest from reference TRBV5-5 and TRBJ2-5): DAGVTQSPTHLIKTRGQQVTLRCSPISGHKSVSWYQQVLGQGPQFIFQYYEKEERGRGNFPDRFSARQFPNYSSELNVNALLLGDSALYLCASSLWVEETQYFGPGTRLLVL.

The V call is TRBV5-4, the J call TRBJ2-6, with TRBD2 matching over 7 bases. V lost 4 bases to trimming and J lost 0 bases; unmatched junction nucleotides: 13. CDR3 length: 19 residues. The germline V gene has CDR1 SGHNT and CDR2 YYREEE (reference sequence). The CDR3 DNA reads TGTGCCAGCAGCCGGGGGAGGGAAGGACTTCTCTCTGGGGCCAACGTCCTGACTTTC. Its translation: CASSRGREGLLSGANVLTF.

This clone was counted a few times. The chain has TRBV27 and TRBJ1-6; maybe TRBD1 (5 bases). The CDR3 is made up of 17 amino acids. Germline CDR1 and CDR2: MNHEY and SMNVEV (reference sequence). V lost 6 bases and J 6 bases, leaving 21 bases between the germline ends. CDR3 amino acids: CASSLKGPGLINSPLHF. CDR3 nucleotide sequence: TGTGCCAGCAGCTTAAAGGGGCCGGGACTAATTAATTCACCCCTCCACTTT.

This rearrangement joins TRBV5-1 to TRBJ1-1, with D perhaps TRBD1 (5 bases). Germline loops: CDR1 SGHRS, CDR2 YFSETQ. This CDR3 spans 14 amino acids. V dropped 3 bases and J dropped 4 bases, with 13 bases sitting between them. CDR3 sequence: CASSWGTDATEAFF. DNA of the CDR3: TGCGCCAGCAGCTGGGGGACTGATGCCACTGAAGCTTTCTTT.

The chain employs TRBV24-1 and TRBJ2-3; D is uncertain. This CDR3 contains 13 residues. The V gene lost 8 bases and the J gene lost 0 bases, with 8 bases spanning the gap. Looked up from germline, CDR1 is KGHDR and CDR2 is SFDVKD. The CDR3 is CATTDGSTDTQYF. The CDR3 nucleotides are TGTGCCACCACGGACGGTAGCACAGATACGCAGTATTTT.

The J gene is TRBJ1-1, the V gene TRBV7-8; 10 bases match TRBD1. V was pared by 4 bases and J by 0 bases, with 8 bases of the junction left unmatched. The V gene's germline CDR1 is SGHVS and CDR2 FQNEAQ. The CDR3 runs to 17 residues. As DNA, the CDR3 is TGTGCCAGCAGCTGGAACCGGGACAGGGGACTGAACACTGAAGCTTTCTTT. Translating gives CASSWNRDRGLNTEAFF.

J is TRBJ1-3 and V is TRBV28; D not resolved. The CDR3 sequence is 14 residues long. Trimming left V 7 bases short and J 0 bases short, with 10 bases between. Germline V gene lookup returns CDR1 MDHEN and CDR2 SYDVKM. Written as DNA, the CDR3 is TGTGCCAGCACTTACGGGAGCTCTGGAAACACCATATATTTT. Translated, it gives CASTYGSSGNTIYF.

CDR3 coding DNA: TGTGCCACCAACACTCCGGGACTAGCGGGGGGGCCTGGGTACAATGAGCAGTTCTTC. Protein: CATNTPGLAGGPGYNEQFF. The chain joins TRBV15 to TRBJ2-1; 16 bases match TRBD2. Germline values: CDR1 LNHNV, CDR2 YYDKDF (reference sequence). CDR3 length: 19 residues. V gave up 7 bases and J gave up 4 bases; unmatched junction bases: 13.

This chain connects TRBV27 to TRBJ2-7, with D perhaps TRBD2 (5 bases). Per the germline V gene, CDR1 is MNHEY and CDR2 is SMNVEV (reference sequence). Trimming shortened V by 1 base and J by 0 bases, and 10 bases separated the two germline ends. The CDR3 is 15 amino acids. The CDR3 sequence: CASSLFEGDSYEQYF. CDR3 DNA sequence: TGTGCCAGCAGTTTATTTGAGGGAGACTCCTACGAGCAGTACTTC.

The chain is built from TRBV6-5 and TRBJ2-1, with no clear D. The CDR3 has 15 residues. V was trimmed by 4 bases and J by 4 bases, leaving 14 bases between them. CDR1 MNHEY and CDR2 SVGAGI come from the germline V gene. CDR3 protein: CASSFSERHYNEQFF. CDR3 nucleotides: TGTGCCAGCAGTTTTTCAGAGCGACATTACAATGAGCAGTTCTTC.

The chain is built from TRBV18 and TRBJ2-7; TRBD2 matches at 9 bases. Trimming took 3 bases from V and 3 from J; bases not matched to a gene: 3. Germline-derived CDR1 and CDR2 are KGHSH and LQKENI. The CDR3 has 14 residues. The CDR3 protein is CASSPEREDYEQYF. The CDR3 DNA reads TGTGCCAGCTCACCCGAGCGGGAGGACTACGAGCAGTACTTC.

CDR3 protein: CASSPVGAPPHEQYF. The CDR3 DNA reads TGTGCCAGCAGTCCTGTGGGGGCTCCCCCCCACGAGCAGTACTTC. The rearrangement links TRBV27 to TRBJ2-7; D perhaps matches TRBD1 (6 bases). The CDR3 extends over 15 amino acids. CDR1 and CDR2 from the germline V gene are MNHEY and SMNVEV (reference sequence). V was clipped by 5 bases and J by 5 bases, with 19 bases between them.